This T cell receptor (beta chain) stems from a study of T cells after posttransplantation cyclophosphamide (dated by TCRdb to 2016 to 2017). Turning to the overall study: The study tracked T cell repertoire reconstitution by TRB sequencing after myeloablative bone marrow transplantation using posttransplantation cyclophosphamide as GVHD prophylaxis. Blood from all 30 or so PTCy patients who had 1-year posttransplant specimens underwent TRB sequencing. Up to 3 additional blood samples from 2 to 5.2 years after transplant were also TRB-sequenced in 3 patients, as was pretransplant blood from 4 patients. Public TRB sequences were checked against a database of over 3,600 sequences associated with responses to pathogens, tumor antigens, self-antigens and alloantigens. Because TRA and TRB clonality correlated tightly in 9 samples, later TCR analyses were limited to TRB. Samples from approximately 37 PTCy-treated patients, along with samples from some 17 of their related bone marrow donors, underwent antigen receptor sequencing. General conclusions and limits of the study: Across 40 to 55 patients, TRB clonality was highly associated with recipient CMV seropositivity and CMV reactivation, and PTCy diversity was similar to diversity in CNI/methotrexate controls. The TRB repertoires of T cells infiltrating skin or the GI tract showed only limited overlap with the TRB repertoires found in blood. Donor-recipient similarity was low at 1-2 months but rose over the first year, and later blood repertoires were often dominated by donor CD8+ memory clones.

Genomic DNA was the input for TRB sequencing, which was run either with the immunoSEQ assay at survey resolution or with the hsTCRB kit. Concerning the study's data processing: The immunoSEQ software handled initial read processing, and the LymphoSeq R package was used for repertoire analyses. Clonality was computed as 1 minus normalized Shannon entropy, and a Gini coefficient was also calculated for each TRB dataset. Phenotypes of unsorted samples were inferred by mapping TRB sequences from sorted subsets of the recipient or donor onto unsorted samples of the same recipient. TCRdb stores this immuneACCESS table with in-frame sequences only. Part of the clones is absent; in the studies checked, under half of the shortfall reflects unresolved V genes, and no reason is known for the rest. The V and J calls and clone size are taken from that table; D and trimming were inferred from the DNA. The table for this sample lists fewer than 55,000 clones; around 94% of them were counted only once. The top ten hold 2.9% of the sample.

Related bone marrow donors provided peripheral blood samples on the day of marrow donation. Peripheral blood and bone marrow mononuclear cells were isolated by Ficoll-Hypaque density centrifugation and were cryopreserved. For this clone: There is no known antigen for this receptor. Per-base quality was not reported, and no clone a single base away is much larger than it.

A distance of 10 bases separates the germline ends of V and J, which lose 6 bases and 1 base respectively. Its CDR3 holds 14 amino acids, cysteine through phenylalanine. Of the read, only the CDR3 DNA is kept; its 42 bases are in frame from base 1. The germline V gene yields MNHEY for CDR1 and SVGAGI for CDR2. The clonotype was recovered from a woman younger than 45 in good health and a related stem cell transplant donor. What was sequenced was PBMCs. The chain couples TRBV6-5 to TRBJ1-5; TRBD1 might be the D gene, on 6 matching bases. The DNA sequence is as follows: TGTGCCAGCAGCCTCAGGGGAAGCAATCAGCCCCAGCATTTT. Its protein reads: CASSLRGSNQPQHF.